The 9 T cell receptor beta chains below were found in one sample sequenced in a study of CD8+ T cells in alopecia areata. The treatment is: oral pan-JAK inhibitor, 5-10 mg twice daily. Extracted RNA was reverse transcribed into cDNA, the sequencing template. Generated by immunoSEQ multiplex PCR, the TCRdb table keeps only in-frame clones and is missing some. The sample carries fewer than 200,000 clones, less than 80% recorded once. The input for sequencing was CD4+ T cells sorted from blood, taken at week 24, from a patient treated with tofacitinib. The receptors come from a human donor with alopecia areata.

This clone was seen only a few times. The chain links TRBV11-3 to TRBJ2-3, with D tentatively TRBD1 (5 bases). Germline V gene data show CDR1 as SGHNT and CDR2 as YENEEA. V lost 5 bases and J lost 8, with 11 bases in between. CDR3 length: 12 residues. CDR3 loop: CASSPAQGTQYF. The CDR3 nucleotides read TGTGCCAGCAGCCCAGCCCAGGGTACGCAGTATTTT.

The CDR3 sequence is CASSPGPQDQPQHF. CDR3 nucleotides: TGTGCCAGCAGCCCGGGACCCCAGGATCAGCCCCAGCATTTT. The chain uses TRBV5-6 and TRBJ1-5; a weak D match, TRBD1 (5 bases). The V gene's germline CDR1 is SGHDT and CDR2 YYEEEE. The V gene lost 4 bases and the J gene lost 5 bases, with 13 bases spanning the gap. The CDR3 covers 14 residues.

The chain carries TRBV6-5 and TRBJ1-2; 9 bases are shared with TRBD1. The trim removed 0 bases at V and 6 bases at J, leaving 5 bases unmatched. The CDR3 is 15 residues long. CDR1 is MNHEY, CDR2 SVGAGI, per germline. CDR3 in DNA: TGTGCCAGCAGTTACTCGATGAGGACAGGGGATGGCTACACCTTC. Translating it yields CASSYSMRTGDGYTF.

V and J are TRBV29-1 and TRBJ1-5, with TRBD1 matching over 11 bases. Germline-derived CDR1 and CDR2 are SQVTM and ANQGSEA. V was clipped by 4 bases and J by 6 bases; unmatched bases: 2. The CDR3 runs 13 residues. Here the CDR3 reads CSVGTGGGQPQHF. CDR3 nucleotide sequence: TGCAGCGTTGGGACAGGGGGCGGTCAGCCCCAGCATTTT.

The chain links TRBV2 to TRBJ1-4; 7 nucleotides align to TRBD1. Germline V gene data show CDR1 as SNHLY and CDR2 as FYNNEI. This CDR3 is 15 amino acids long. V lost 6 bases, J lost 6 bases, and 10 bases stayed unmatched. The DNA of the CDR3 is TGTGCCAGCAGCCTATGGGTGGGGACAGATGAAAAACTGTTTTTT. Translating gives CASSLWVGTDEKLFF.

The CDR3 is CASSGLGKGGKETQYF. Written as DNA, the CDR3 is TGTGCCAGCAGTGGCCTGGGAAAGGGGGGGAAAGAGACCCAGTACTTC. The V call is TRBV6-6, the J call TRBJ2-5, with D possibly being TRBD2 (7 bases). Trimming stripped 5 bases from V and 3 bases from J, with 19 bases between. Germline CDR1 and CDR2: MNHNY and SVGAGI (reference sequence). The length of the CDR3 is 16 residues.

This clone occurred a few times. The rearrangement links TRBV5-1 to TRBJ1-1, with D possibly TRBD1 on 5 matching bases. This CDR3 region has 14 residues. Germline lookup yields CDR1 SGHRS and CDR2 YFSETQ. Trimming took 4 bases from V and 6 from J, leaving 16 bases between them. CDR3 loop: CASSQIGEGPEAFF. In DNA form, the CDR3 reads TGCGCCAGCAGCCAGATTGGGGAGGGGCCTGAAGCTTTCTTT. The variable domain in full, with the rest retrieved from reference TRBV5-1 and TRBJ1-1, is KAGVTQTPRYLIKTRGQQVTLSCSPISGHRSVSWYQQTPGQGLQFLFEYFSETQRNKGNFPGRFSGRQFSNSRSEMNVSTLELGDSALYLCASSQIGEGPEAFFGQGTRLTVV.

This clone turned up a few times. CDR3 coding DNA: TGTGCCATCAGGGGACAGGGCGATCAGCCCCAGCATTTT. Amino acid sequence: CAIRGQGDQPQHF. The V call is TRBV10-3, the J call TRBJ1-5; 9 bases are a match to TRBD1. Germline loops: CDR1 ENHRY, CDR2 SYGVKD. The CDR3 spans 13 residues. V trimming: 6 bases; J trimming: 5 bases; junction bases outside the gene matches: 2.

CDR3 sequence reads: CASSAGGYIDTQYF. The CDR3 DNA is TGTGCCAGCAGTGCCGGGGGGTATATAGATACGCAGTATTTT. The J gene is TRBJ2-3, the V gene TRBV2, with 7 bases identical to TRBD2. The CDR3 spans 14 residues. After removal of 4 bases from V and 5 bases from J, the junction contained 6 bases not matched to a gene. The germline gives CDR1 SNHLY, CDR2 FYNNEI.